This record concerns one T cell receptor beta chain sequence. This entry belongs to a study of long-term antiretroviral therapy in people with HIV. The V gene lost 1 base and the J gene lost 5 bases, with 8 bases spanning the gap. Germline-derived CDR1 and CDR2 are SEHNR and FQNEAQ (reference sequence). There are 13 residues in the CDR3. The assay, immunoSEQ v3.0, was run at survey level. Sequencing was designed to cover 40,000-50,000 T-cell genomes in each sample. Generated by immunoSEQ multiplex PCR, the TCRdb table keeps only in-frame clones and is missing some. This table holds 16,000 or so clones, 70% to 90% found once.

Here the sequenced sample was unsorted PBMCs, taken 0.5 years after starting antiretroviral therapy. The J gene is TRBJ2-5, the V gene TRBV7-9; D uncertain. The clonotype comes from a middle-aged woman with HIV. For the CDR3, the DNA is TGTGCCAGCAGCTTAGGAATGATGGAGACCCAGTACTTC. It yields the protein CASSLGMMETQYF.